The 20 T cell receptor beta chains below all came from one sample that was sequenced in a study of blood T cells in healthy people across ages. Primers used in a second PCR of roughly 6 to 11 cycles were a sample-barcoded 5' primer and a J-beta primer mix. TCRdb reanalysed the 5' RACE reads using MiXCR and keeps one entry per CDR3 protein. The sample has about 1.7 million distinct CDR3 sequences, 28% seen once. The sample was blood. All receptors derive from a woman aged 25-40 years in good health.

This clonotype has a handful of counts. CDR3 region: CASSAQGADQPQHF. CDR3 sequence (DNA): TGTGCCAGCAGTGCCCAGGGGGCGGATCAGCCCCAGCATTTT. This sequence joins TRBV12-3 or TRBV12-4 and TRBJ1-5; 8 bases align to TRBD1. With 5 bases clipped from V and 5 bases from J, the junction kept 5 bases outside the gene matches. This CDR3 has 14 residues.

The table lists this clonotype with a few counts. CDR3: CASRGGSNNQPQHF. The CDR3 nucleotides read TGCGCCAGCAGAGGGGGCTCGAACAATCAGCCCCAGCATTTT. The chain joins TRBV4-1 to TRBJ1-5, with 7 bases lining up with TRBD1. The J segment lost 3 bases and the V segment lost 6 bases, leaving 5 bases of the junction unmatched. Germline V gene lookup returns CDR1 MGHRA and CDR2 YSYEKL. CDR3 length: 14 amino acids.

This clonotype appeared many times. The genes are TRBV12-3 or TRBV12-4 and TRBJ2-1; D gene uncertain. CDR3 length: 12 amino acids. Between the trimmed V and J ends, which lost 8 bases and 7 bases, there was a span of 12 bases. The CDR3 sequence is CASWGGINEQFF. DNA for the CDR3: TGTGCCAGCTGGGGTGGAATAAATGAGCAGTTCTTC.

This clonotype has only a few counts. This CDR3 reads CASSTGVTYNEQFF. The CDR3 nucleotides read TGTGCCAGCAGCACCGGAGTTACCTACAATGAGCAGTTCTTC. The chain carries TRBV3-1 and TRBJ2-1; D unclear. This CDR3 spans 14 amino acids. In germline, CDR1 is LGHDT, CDR2 YNNKEL (reference sequence). The germline V and J ends were trimmed by 5 bases and 2 bases, with 10 bases remaining between them.

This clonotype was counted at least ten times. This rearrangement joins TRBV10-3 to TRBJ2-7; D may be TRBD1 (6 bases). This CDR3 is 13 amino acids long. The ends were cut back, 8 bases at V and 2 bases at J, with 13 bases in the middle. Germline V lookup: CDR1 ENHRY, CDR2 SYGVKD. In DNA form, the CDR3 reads TGTGCCATCGGAGCAGGGGATGCCTACGAGCAGTACTTC. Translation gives CAIGAGDAYEQYF.

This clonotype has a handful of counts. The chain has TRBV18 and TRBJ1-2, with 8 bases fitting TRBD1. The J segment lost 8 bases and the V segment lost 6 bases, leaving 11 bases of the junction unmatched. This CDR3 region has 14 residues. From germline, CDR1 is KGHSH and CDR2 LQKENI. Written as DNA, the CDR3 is TGTGCCAGCTCGCCCCAGACAGGGGAGATCGGCTACACCTTC. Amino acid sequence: CASSPQTGEIGYTF.

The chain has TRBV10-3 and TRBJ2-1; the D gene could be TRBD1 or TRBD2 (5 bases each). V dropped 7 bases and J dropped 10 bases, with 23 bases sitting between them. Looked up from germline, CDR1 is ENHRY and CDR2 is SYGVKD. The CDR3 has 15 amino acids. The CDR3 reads CAIIVGVRDRPEQFF. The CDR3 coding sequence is TGTGCCATCATTGTGGGTGTAAGGGACCGACCAGAGCAGTTCTTC.

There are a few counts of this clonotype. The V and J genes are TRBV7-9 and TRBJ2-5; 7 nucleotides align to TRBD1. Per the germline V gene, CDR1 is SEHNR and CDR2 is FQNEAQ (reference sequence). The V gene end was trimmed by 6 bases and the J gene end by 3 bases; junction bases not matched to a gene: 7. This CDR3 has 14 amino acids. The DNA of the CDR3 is TGTGCCAGCAGTACGAGACAGGGAAAAGAGACCCAGTACTTC. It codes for CASSTRQGKETQYF.

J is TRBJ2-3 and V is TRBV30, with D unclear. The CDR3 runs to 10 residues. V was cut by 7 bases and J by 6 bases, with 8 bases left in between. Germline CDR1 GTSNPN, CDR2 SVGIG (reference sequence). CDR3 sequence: CASAADTQYF. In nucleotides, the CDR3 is TGTGCCTCCGCGGCGGATACGCAGTATTTT.

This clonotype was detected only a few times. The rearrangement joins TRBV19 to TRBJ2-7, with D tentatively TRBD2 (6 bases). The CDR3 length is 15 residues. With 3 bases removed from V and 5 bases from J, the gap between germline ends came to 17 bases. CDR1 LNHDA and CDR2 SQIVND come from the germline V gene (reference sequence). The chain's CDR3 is CASSIRGFGQDEQYF. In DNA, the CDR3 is TGTGCCAGTAGTATTCGGGGGTTCGGCCAGGACGAGCAGTACTTC.

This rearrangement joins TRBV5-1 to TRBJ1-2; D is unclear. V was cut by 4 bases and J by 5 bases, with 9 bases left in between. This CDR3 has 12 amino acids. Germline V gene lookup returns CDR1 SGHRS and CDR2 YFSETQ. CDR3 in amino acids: CASSGAPYGYTF. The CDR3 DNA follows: TGCGCCAGCAGCGGAGCCCCATATGGCTACACCTTC.

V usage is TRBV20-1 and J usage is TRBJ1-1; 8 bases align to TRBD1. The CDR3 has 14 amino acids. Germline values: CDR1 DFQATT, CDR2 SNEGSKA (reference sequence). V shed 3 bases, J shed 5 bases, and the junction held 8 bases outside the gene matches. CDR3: CSARGTGGGTEAFF. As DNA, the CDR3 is TGCAGTGCTAGGGGAACAGGGGGTGGAACTGAAGCTTTCTTT.

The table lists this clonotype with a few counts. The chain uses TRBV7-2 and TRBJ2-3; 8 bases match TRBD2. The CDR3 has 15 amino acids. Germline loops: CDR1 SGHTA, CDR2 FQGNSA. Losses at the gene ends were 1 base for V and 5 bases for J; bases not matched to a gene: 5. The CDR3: CASSLGPTSGDTQYF. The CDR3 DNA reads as TGTGCCAGCAGCTTAGGCCCCACTAGCGGAGATACGCAGTATTTT.

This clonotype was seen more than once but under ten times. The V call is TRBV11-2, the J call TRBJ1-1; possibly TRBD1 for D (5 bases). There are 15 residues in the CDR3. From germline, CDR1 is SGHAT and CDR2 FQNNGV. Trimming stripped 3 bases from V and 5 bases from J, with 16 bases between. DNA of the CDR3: TGTGCCAGCAGCTTGCGTGGGGCATCGGTTACTGAAGCTTTCTTT. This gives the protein CASSLRGASVTEAFF.

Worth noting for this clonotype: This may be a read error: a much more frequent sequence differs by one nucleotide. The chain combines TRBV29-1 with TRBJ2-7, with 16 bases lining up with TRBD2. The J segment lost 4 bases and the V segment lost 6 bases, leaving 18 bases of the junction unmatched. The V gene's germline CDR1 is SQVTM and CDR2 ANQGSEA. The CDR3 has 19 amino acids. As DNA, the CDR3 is TGCAGCGTCCAAGGAGCGGGGACTAGCGGGAGGGCCTCTGGTTACGAGCAGTACTTC. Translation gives CSVQGAGTSGRASGYEQYF.

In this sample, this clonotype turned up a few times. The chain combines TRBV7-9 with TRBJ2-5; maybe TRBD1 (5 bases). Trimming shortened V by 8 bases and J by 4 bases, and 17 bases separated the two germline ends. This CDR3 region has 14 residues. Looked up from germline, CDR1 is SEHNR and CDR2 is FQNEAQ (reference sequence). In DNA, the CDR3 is TGTGCCAGCGTCAGGGTTTGGGGCGCAGAGACCCAGTACTTC. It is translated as CASVRVWGAETQYF.

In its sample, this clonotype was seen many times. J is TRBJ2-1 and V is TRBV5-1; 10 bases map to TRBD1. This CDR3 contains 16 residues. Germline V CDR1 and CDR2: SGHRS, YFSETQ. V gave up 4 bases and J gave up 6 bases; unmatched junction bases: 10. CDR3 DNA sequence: TGCGCCAGCAGCGTAACGGGACAGGGGTGGGTCAATGAGCAGTTCTTC. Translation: CASSVTGQGWVNEQFF.

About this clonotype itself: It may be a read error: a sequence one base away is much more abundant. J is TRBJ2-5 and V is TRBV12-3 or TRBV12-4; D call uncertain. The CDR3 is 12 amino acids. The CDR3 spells CASSSNQETRYF. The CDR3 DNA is TGTGCCAGCAGTTCTAACCAAGAGACCCGGTACTTC.

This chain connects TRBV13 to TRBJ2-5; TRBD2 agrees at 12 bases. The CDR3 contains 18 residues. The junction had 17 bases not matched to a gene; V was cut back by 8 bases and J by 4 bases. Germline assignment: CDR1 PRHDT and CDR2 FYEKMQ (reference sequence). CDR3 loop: CASQPRTSGALSRETQYF. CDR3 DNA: TGTGCCAGCCAACCCAGGACTAGCGGGGCCTTAAGTAGAGAGACCCAGTACTTC.

The CDR3 DNA reads as TGTGCCACCAGCCCCAGTGGGGTAAGCGGGGCAAGCTCCTACAATGAGCAGTTCTTC. It is translated as CATSPSGVSGASSYNEQFF. The chain employs TRBV24-1 and TRBJ2-1; 7 bases fit TRBD2. In germline, CDR1 is KGHDR, CDR2 SFDVKD. The CDR3 has 19 amino acids. Trimming at V came to 7 bases and at J to 0 bases, leaving 17 bases not matched to a gene.